Listed below are T cell receptor beta chains from one sample, sequenced in a study of T-cell memory formation after mild COVID-19. TCRdb reprocessed the 5' RACE reads via MiXCR and lists one record per CDR3 protein. The profile shows roughly 120,000 distinct CDR3 sequences, approximately 15% of them singletons. Material: PBMCs or a T cell subset sorted from them (not recorded which). The source is an adult woman who had mild COVID-19 (a few samples of this study predate the infection). Cell type and time point are not known. Both conserved end residues are part of each CDR3.

V,J,CDR3
TRBV4-2,TRBJ1-3,CASSQDSGRAGNTIYF
TRBV5-1,TRBJ2-2,CASSLASSWNTGELFF
TRBV20-1,TRBJ1-5,CSARKLGTLNQPQHF
TRBV12-3/TRBV12-4,TRBJ2-5,CASSPGRALYF
TRBV5-1,TRBJ2-7,CASSLEGHWEGIYEQYF
TRBV27,TRBJ2-7,CASRRGQGAIYEQYF
TRBV29-1,TRBJ2-1,CSTRAQGSSEQFF
TRBV4-3,TRBJ2-3,CASSQDRATDTQYF
TRBV12-3/TRBV12-4,TRBJ2-3,CASRGRSSGRATDTQYF
TRBV6-2/TRBV6-3,TRBJ2-1,CASSYNSHREGPSYNEQFF
TRBV4-2,TRBJ1-3,CASSQDPTGVGGNTIYF
TRBV4-2,TRBJ2-5,CASSQDGTPGVETQYF
TRBV27,TRBJ2-1,CASSLSRQGNEQFF
TRBV5-1,TRBJ2-1,CASSSGTLAGGLNEQFF